The 3 T cell receptor beta chains listed next were all sequenced from one sample in a study of T cells in Graves' hyperthyroidism and ophthalmopathy. Amplification of TCR beta CDR3 regions was performed using RNA transcripts as template. The TCR CDR3 first-round RT-PCR relied on the HTBI primer set. One entry per CDR3 protein, called by TCRdb with MiXCR from the multiplex PCR reads. The sample shows around 380,000 distinct CDR3 sequences, about 14% of them seen only once. The sequenced sample was blood. The receptors shown here come from a man under 40 with Graves' hyperthyroidism that later progressed to Graves' ophthalmopathy.

The table lists this clonotype with many counts. This chain's CDR3 is CASSFGFGTGFDEQYF. The CDR3 DNA sequence: TGTGCCAGCAGTTTCGGTTTCGGGACAGGGTTCGACGAGCAGTACTTC. The chain carries TRBV12-3 or TRBV12-4 and TRBJ2-7; 9 bases match TRBD1. Unmatched junction bases numbered 11, after V lost 3 bases and J lost 5 bases. The CDR3 length is 16 residues.

The sample holds many counts of this clonotype. This chain joins TRBV20-1 and TRBJ2-5, with TRBD1 identical over 9 bases. The CDR3 loop spans 15 amino acids. The ends lost 6 bases at V and 4 bases at J; junction bases unmatched: 12. Germline CDR1 reads DFQATT; CDR2 reads SNEGSKA (reference sequence). The CDR3 nucleotides are TGCAGTGCGCCGGGACAGGGAGGAGGAGGAGAGACCCAGTACTTC. This sequence encodes CSAPGQGGGGETQYF.

This rearrangement joins TRBV7-9 to TRBJ2-1; 9 nucleotides agree with TRBD1. Unmatched junction bases numbered 6, after V lost 2 bases and J lost 4 bases. This CDR3 is 16 amino acids long. Germline CDR1 is SEHNR and CDR2 is FQNEAQ (reference sequence). As DNA, the CDR3 is TGTGCCAGCAGCTTAAATCGGGGGACAGGGTACAATGAGCAGTTCTTC. This gives the protein CASSLNRGTGYNEQFF.